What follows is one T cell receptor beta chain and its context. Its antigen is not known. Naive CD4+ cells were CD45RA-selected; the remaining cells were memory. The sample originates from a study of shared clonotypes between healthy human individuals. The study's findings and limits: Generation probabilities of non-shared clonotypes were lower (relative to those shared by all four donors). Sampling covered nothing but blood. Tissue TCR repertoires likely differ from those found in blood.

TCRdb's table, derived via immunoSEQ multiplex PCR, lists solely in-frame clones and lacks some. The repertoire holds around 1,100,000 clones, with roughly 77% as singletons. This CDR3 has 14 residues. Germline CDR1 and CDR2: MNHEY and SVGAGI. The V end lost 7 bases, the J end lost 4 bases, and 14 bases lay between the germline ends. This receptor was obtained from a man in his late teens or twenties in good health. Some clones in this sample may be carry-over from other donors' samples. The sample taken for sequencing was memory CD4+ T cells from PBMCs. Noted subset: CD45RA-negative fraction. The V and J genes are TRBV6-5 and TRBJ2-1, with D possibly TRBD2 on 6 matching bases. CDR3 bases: TGTGCCAGCAACAATGGGAGGCCGTACAATGAGCAGTTCTTC. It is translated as CASNNGRPYNEQFF.